The following is a TCR beta chain sequence with its context. V dropped 3 bases and J dropped 4 bases, with 12 bases sitting between them. This CDR3 spans 14 amino acids. Germline V lookup: CDR1 LNHDA, CDR2 SQIVND (reference sequence). This specimen comes from a study of blood T cell repertoires in COVID-19. Background on the study: COVID-19 samples, acute and convalescent, were from the United States, Italy and Spain.

In the original processing: Estimates of nucleated cell counts were drawn from the amplification of reference gene primers. Some clones are missing from TCRdb's copy, which holds only in-frame ones; the method was immunoSEQ multiplex PCR. V, J and clone size reflect that table, while D and trimming were determined from the DNA. The sample shows some 250,000 clones, 75% to 90% of them seen only once. The chain combines TRBV19 with TRBJ1-1; D gene uncertain. The sequencing input was peripheral blood. This clonotype was obtained from a woman in her thirties who had recovered from COVID-19. CDR3: CASSIAGLSTEAFF. Here the CDR3 DNA reads TGTGCCAGTAGTATTGCAGGTCTAAGCACTGAAGCTTTCTTT.